This T cell receptor beta chain was retrieved from a study of vaccination effects on CD4 cells after COVID-19. Using immunoSEQ multiplex PCR, the repertoire was profiled, and TCRdb retains in-frame clones only, with some absent. The table lists 70,000 to 75,000 clones, around 76% of them singletons. V shed 3 bases and J 4 bases; nucleotides not matched to a gene: 2. This CDR3 spans 13 amino acids. ViraFEST used viral peptide pools to expand antigen-specific CD4+ T cells before sequencing. Culture lasted about nine days before CD4+ T cell isolation. The healthy vaccine recipients, who had no prior SARS-CoV-2 infection, showed negative nucleocapsid antibodies. IL-2 at 9 to 10 IU/ml and peptides at roughly 9.6 ug/ml were added to cultured PBMC, more than 1.5 million per well. A note on this clone: Its antigen is unknown. This sample also contains other DNA sequences that code for the same CDR3.

The clonotype was recovered from a human donor who received a COVID-19 vaccine. This sequence joins TRBV12-3 or TRBV12-4 and TRBJ1-2, with TRBD1 matching over 7 bases. This sample comprised CD4+ T cells from PBMCs cultured with HCoV-OC43 spike peptides, obtained before COVID-19 vaccination. Subset described: HCoV-OC43 spike overlapping peptide pool stimulation. The CDR3 DNA is TGTGCCAGCAGTTTTGGGACAGCCTATGGCTACACCTTC. Amino acids: CASSFGTAYGYTF.